This T cell receptor (beta chain) was sequenced during a study of post-analysis software for immune sequencing data. Study-wide context: Clinical courses comprised relapsing-remitting, secondary progressive and progressive-relapsing multiple sclerosis.

This clonotype showed up just a few times. Its matching antigen is unknown. TCR beta cDNA libraries included unique molecular identifiers. Some 450,000 cDNA molecules were recovered from an input of about 1 to 10 million T cells. MiXCR was run by TCRdb on the PCR reads, yielding one entry per CDR3 protein. The data hold a few hundred thousand distinct CDR3 sequences, with 30% to 45% observed a single time. Study results and limitations: For normalized Chao1 diversity, multiple sclerosis patients scored significantly lower than controls did. Under F measure analysis, samples from one preparation batch co-clustered strongly.

The receptor's source is a girl aged 10 to 17 with multiple sclerosis. The specimen was blood.

CDR3 bases: TGTGCCAGCAGCTCACCCGGCCGGTACAATGAGCAGTTCTTC. It is translated as CASSSPGRYNEQFF. The genes are TRBV12-3 or TRBV12-4 and TRBJ2-1; no clear D. Trimming removed 6 bases from V and 4 bases from J, with 13 bases in between. The CDR3 has 14 amino acids.